This T cell receptor beta chain is from a study of blood T cell repertoires in COVID-19. Across the whole study: Sites across the United States, Italy and Spain contributed samples from acute and convalescent COVID-19.

Germline V gene sequence: CDR1 LGHNA, CDR2 YNFKEQ. This CDR3 has 18 residues. V gave up 0 bases and J gave up 4 bases, with 19 bases separating them. In the original processing: Reference gene primers were amplified, and this amplification served to estimate nucleated cell counts. Sequenced by immunoSEQ multiplex PCR; TCRdb stores in-frame clones only, minus some. V, J and clone size are those of that table, while D and trimming were read from the DNA. The data hold about 130,000 clones, with roughly 80% observed a single time. This clone appeared a few times. The chain couples TRBV4-2 to TRBJ1-3; D might be TRBD1 (5 bases). The clonotype was recovered from a man aged 60 to 69 with acute or convalescent COVID-19. What was sequenced was peripheral blood. In nucleotides, the CDR3 is TGTGCCAGCAGCCAAGAGATTCCTAGGCAGGGTTCGGGAAACACCATATATTTT. The encoded protein is CASSQEIPRQGSGNTIYF.